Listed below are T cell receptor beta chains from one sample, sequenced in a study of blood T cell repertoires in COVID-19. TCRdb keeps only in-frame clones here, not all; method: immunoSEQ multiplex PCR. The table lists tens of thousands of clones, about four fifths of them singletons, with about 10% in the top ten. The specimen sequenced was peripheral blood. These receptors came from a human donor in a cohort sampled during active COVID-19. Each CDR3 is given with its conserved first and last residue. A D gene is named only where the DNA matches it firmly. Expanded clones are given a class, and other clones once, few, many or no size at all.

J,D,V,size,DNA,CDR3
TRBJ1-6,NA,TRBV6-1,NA,TGTGCCAGCAGTGAAAGGGGAGGGATCAATAATTCACCCCTCCACTTT,CASSERGGINNSPLHF
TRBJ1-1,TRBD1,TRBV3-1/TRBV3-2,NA,TGTGCCAGCAGCCCTCAGGGGGCAGGTGAAGCTTTCTTT,CASSPQGAGEAFF
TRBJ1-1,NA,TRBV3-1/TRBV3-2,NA,TGTGCCAGCAGCCAAGACGGGAACACTGAAGCTTTCTTT,CASSQDGNTEAFF
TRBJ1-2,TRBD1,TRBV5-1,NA,TGCGCCAGCAGCTTTGCACAGGGGATTGTTGGCTACACCTTC,CASSFAQGIVGYTF
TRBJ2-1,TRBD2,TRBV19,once,TGTGCCAGTAGTGGGGGACTAGCGGGACGTCTTGAGCAGTTCTTC,CASSGGLAGRLEQFF
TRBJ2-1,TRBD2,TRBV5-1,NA,TGCGCCAGCAGCCTGGGGCCGACCGGGGGGAATGAGCAGTTCTTC,CASSLGPTGGNEQFF
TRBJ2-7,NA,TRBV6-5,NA,TGTGCCAGCAGTTACGGCGGGAAATCCTTCGAGCAGTACTTC,CASSYGGKSFEQYF
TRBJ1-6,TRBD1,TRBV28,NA,TGTGCCAGCAGTGGGACAGGCATGAATTCACCCCTCCACTTT,CASSGTGMNSPLHF
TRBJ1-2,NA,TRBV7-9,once,TGTGCCAGCAGCGCCGGAGTCTATGGCTACACCTTC,CASSAGVYGYTF
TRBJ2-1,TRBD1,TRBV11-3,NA,TGTGCCAGCAGCTGGACAGGGCTGGATGAGCAGTTCTTC,CASSWTGLDEQFF
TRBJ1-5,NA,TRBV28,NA,TGTGCCAGCAGTAGCAGGGGTATGGCGGCCGATCAGCCCCAGCATTTT,CASSSRGMAADQPQHF
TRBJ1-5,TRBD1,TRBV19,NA,TGTGCCAGTAGTATAGTGACAGGGAATCAGCCCCAGCATTTT,CASSIVTGNQPQHF
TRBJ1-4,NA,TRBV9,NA,TGTGCCAGCAGCGTAGGGGGCCCTGGTGAAAAACTGTTTTTT,CASSVGGPGEKLFF
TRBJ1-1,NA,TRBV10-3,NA,TGTGCCAGCCAGAAGGTAGGGGAAGGAATGAACACTGAAGCTTTCTTT,CASQKVGEGMNTEAFF
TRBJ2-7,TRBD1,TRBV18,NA,TGTGCCAGCTCACCCGGACAGGAGCCTTACGAGCAGTACTTC,CASSPGQEPYEQYF
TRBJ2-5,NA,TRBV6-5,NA,TGTGCCAGCCGGCTGGGAGGCATTCAAGAGACCCAGTACTTC,CASRLGGIQETQYF